This TCR beta chain derives from a study of T cells in Graves' hyperthyroidism and ophthalmopathy. Study details: Prior to any treatment, at the point of initial diagnosis, peripheral blood was collected. Study-level results: In blood, most of the thyroid clonotypes expanded above 0.001 were also present.

Germline lookup yields CDR1 SEHNR and CDR2 FQNEAQ (reference sequence). CDR3 length equals 15 residues. The V segment lost 3 bases and the J segment 4 bases; nucleotides outside the gene matches: 8. Participants, patients aged 18 to 65, had newly diagnosed hyperthyroidism with a duration under 2 months. TCR beta CDR3 region amplification was performed from RNA transcripts. The TCR CDR3 first-round RT-PCR relied on the HTBI primer set. TCRdb re-called the multiplex PCR reads with MiXCR, one entry per CDR3 protein. The sample has around 400,000 distinct CDR3 sequences, around 14% seen once. In regard to this clonotype: Its antigen remains unknown.

The chain combines TRBV7-9 with TRBJ1-2; TRBD1 agrees at 7 bases. Sequencing used blood. This receptor was obtained from a woman aged 18-29 years with Graves' hyperthyroidism that later progressed to Graves' ophthalmopathy. The CDR3 DNA reads as TGTGCCAGCAGCTTGGCAGGGGGTTCGATCTATGGCTACACCTTC. This translates into CASSLAGGSIYGYTF.